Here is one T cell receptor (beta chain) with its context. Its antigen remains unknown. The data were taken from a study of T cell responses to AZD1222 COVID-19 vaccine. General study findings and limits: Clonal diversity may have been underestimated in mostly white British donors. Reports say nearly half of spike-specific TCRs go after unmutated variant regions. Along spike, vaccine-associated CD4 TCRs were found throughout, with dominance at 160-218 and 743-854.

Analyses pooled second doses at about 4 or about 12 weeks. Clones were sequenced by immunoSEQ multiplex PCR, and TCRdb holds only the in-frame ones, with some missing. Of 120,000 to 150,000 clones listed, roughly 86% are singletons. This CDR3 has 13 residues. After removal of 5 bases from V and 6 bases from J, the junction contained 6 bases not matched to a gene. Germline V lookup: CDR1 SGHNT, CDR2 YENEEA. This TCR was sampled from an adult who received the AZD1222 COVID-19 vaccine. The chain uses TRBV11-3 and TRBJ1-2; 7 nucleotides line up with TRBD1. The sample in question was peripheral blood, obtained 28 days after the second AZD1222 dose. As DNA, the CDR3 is TGTGCCAGCAGCCCTCCAGGGGGGGATGGCTACACCTTC. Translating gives CASSPPGGDGYTF.